The rows below give T cell receptor beta chains drawn from one sample of a study of T cells in Graves' hyperthyroidism and ophthalmopathy. TCRdb fed the multiplex PCR reads into MiXCR, producing one record per CDR3 protein. The table lists 450,000 to 500,000 distinct CDR3 sequences, 20% to 25% of them singletons. The specimen was blood. The receptor set was obtained from a woman in her sixties or seventies with Graves' ophthalmopathy. CDR3s include the opening cysteine and the closing phenylalanine or tryptophan. Fields, in order: clone size, D gene, J gene, V gene, CDR3 DNA, CDR3 protein. D genes are given only for firm matches. For some rows the clone size is stated as once, few or many, or as a class when expanded; others skip it.

few | - | TRBJ2-1 | TRBV7-9 | TGTGCCAGCAGGGCAGGAGGGAGTAGTGAGCAGTTCTTC | CASRAGGSSEQFF
- | - | TRBJ1-1 | TRBV7-8 | TGTGCCAGCAGCCTCGGGGCAGGGCACCTGAACACTGAAGCTTTCTTT | CASSLGAGHLNTEAFF
- | - | TRBJ1-1 | TRBV28 | TGTGCCAGCAGTTTGGCAAAACCGGGGACTGAAGCTTTCTTT | CASSLAKPGTEAFF
many | - | TRBJ1-1 | TRBV3-1 | TGTGCCAGCAGCCCAGGATTTGGGCTGGTGAACACTGAAGCTTTCTTT | CASSPGFGLVNTEAFF
few | TRBD1 | TRBJ1-1 | TRBV19 | TGTGCCAGTAGTAAGAGGACAGGGAGGAACACTGAAGCTTTCTTT | CASSKRTGRNTEAFF
many | - | TRBJ2-7 | TRBV12-3/TRBV12-4 | TGTGCCAGCAGTTACGGGCAACACAAGTACTTC | CASSYGQHKYF
- | - | TRBJ1-5 | TRBV3-1 | TGTGCCAGCAGCCAACGGACGGGCGTCCAGCCCCAGCATTTT | CASSQRTGVQPQHF
many | TRBD1 | TRBJ2-1 | TRBV6-2/TRBV6-3 | TGTGCCAGCAGAGACAGGGGGCAGTACAATGAGCAGTTCTTC | CASRDRGQYNEQFF
few | - | TRBJ2-7 | TRBV3-1 | TGTGCCAGCAGCCAAGTGCCAGTCGAGCAGTACTTC | CASSQVPVEQYF
- | TRBD1 | TRBJ1-1 | TRBV7-9 | TGTGCCAGCAGCTTAGAGACAGGGAGAAAAGCTTTCTTT | CASSLETGRKAFF
- | - | TRBJ1-1 | TRBV29-1 | TGCAGCGTTGATGGGGGGTCGGGACTGTTGGAAGCTTTCTTT | CSVDGGSGLLEAFF
- | - | TRBJ2-7 | TRBV11-2 | TGTGCCAGCAGTAAAAGTCCGTCCTACCGGATTAACGAGCAGTACTTC | CASSKSPSYRINEQYF
few | - | TRBJ1-6 | TRBV11-3 | TGTGCCAGCATCCGGGGTGATAATTCACCCCTCCACTTT | CASIRGDNSPLHF
few | - | TRBJ2-3 | TRBV10-3 | TGTGCCATCTCCGGGCGGAGCCCTGAATACACAGATACGCAGTATTTT | CAISGRSPEYTDTQYF
many | - | TRBJ2-1 | TRBV11-2 | TGTGCCAGCAGCTCGTTAAGACAGGATAATGAGCAGTTCTTC | CASSSLRQDNEQFF
few | TRBD1 | TRBJ1-2 | TRBV30 | TGTGCCTGGACTCGACAGGGAGGCCACTATGGCTACACCTTC | CAWTRQGGHYGYTF